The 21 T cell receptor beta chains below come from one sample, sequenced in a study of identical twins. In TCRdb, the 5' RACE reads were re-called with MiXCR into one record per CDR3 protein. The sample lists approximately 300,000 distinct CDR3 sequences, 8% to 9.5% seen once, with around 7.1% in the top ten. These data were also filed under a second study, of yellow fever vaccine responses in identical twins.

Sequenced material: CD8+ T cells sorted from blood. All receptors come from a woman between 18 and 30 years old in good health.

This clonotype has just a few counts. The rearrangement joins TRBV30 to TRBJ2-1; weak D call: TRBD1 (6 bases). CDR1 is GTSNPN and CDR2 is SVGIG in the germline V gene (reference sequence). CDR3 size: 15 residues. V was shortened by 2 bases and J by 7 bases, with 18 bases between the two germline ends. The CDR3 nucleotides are TGTGCCTGGAGTCCCCCCTGGGACACTGGGAATGAGCAGTTCTTC. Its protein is CAWSPPWDTGNEQFF.

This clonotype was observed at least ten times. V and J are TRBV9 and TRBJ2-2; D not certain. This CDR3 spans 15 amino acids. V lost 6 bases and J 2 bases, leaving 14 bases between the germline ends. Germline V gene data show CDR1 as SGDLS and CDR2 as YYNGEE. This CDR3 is CASIGQPPNTGELFF. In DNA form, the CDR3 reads TGTGCCAGCATAGGGCAGCCACCCAACACCGGGGAGCTGTTTTTT. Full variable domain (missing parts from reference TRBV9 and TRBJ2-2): DSGVTQTPKHLITATGQRVTLRCSPRSGDLSVYWYQQSLDQGLQFLIQYYNGEERAKGNILERFSAQQFPDLHSELNLSSLELGDSALYFCASIGQPPNTGELFFGEGSRLTVL.

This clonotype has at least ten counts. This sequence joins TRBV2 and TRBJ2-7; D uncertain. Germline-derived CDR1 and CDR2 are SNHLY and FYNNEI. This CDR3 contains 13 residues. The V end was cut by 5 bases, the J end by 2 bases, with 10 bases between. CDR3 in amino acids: CASSPTETYEQYF. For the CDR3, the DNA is TGTGCCAGCAGTCCTACAGAGACCTACGAGCAGTACTTC.

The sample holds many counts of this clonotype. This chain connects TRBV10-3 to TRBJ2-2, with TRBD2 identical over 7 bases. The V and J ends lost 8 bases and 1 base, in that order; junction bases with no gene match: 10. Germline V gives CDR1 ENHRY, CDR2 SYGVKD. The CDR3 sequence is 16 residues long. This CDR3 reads CAIASRGDQNTGELFF. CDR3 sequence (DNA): TGTGCCATCGCCTCACGGGGGGACCAGAACACCGGGGAGCTGTTTTTT.

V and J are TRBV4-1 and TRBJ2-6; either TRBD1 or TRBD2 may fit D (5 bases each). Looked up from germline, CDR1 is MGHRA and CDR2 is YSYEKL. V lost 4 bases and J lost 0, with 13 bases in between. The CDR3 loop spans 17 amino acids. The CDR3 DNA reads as TGCGCCAGCAGCCCGGGACCGGTAATCTCTGGGGCCAACGTCCTGACTTTC. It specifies CASSPGPVISGANVLTF.

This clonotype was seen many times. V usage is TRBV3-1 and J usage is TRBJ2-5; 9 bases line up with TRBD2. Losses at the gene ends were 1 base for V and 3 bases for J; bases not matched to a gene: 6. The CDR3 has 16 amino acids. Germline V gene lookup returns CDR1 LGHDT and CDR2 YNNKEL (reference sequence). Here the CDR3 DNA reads TGTGCCAGCAGCCAAGTGGCTAGCGGGGCTGAAGAGACCCAGTACTTC. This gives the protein CASSQVASGAEETQYF.

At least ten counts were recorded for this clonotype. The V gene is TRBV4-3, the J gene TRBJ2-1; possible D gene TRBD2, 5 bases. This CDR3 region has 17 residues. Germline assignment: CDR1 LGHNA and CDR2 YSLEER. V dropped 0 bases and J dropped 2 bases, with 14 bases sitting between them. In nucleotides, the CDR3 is TGCGCCAGCAGCCAAGATTTAGCGCATGGGGCCTACAATGAGCAGTTCTTC. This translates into CASSQDLAHGAYNEQFF.

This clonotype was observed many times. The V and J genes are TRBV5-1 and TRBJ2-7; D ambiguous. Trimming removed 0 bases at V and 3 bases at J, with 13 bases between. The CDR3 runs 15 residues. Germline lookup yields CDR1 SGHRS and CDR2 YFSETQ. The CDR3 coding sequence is TGCGCCAGCAGCTTGGATGTGGGTTACCTCTACGAGCAGTACTTC. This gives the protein CASSLDVGYLYEQYF.

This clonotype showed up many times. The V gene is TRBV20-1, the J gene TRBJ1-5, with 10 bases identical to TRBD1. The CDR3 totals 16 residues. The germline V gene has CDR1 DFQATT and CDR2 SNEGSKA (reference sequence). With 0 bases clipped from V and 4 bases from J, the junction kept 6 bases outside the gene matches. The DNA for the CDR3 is TGCAGTGCTAGAGAGGGGACAGGGGCTGAGAATCAGCCCCAGCATTTT. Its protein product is CSAREGTGAENQPQHF.

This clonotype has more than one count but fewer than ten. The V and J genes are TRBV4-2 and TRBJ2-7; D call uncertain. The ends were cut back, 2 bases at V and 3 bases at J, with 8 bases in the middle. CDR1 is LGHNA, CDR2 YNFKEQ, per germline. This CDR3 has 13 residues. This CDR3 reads CASSQKRFYEQYF. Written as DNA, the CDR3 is TGTGCCAGCAGCCAAAAAAGATTCTACGAGCAGTACTTC.

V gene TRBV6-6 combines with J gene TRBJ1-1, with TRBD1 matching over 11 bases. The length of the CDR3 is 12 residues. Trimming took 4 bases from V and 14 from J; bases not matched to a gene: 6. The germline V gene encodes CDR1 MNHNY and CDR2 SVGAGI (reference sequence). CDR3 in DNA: TGTGCCAGCAGTTTCCCGGGGGACAGGGGGTTCTTT. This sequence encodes CASSFPGDRGFF.

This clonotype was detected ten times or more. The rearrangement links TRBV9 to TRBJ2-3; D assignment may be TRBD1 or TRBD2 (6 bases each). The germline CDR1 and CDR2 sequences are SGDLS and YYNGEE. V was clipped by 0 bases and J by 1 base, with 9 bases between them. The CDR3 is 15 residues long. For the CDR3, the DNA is TGTGCCAGCAGCGTAGACGGGGGCGGCACAGATACGCAGTATTTT. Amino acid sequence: CASSVDGGGTDTQYF.

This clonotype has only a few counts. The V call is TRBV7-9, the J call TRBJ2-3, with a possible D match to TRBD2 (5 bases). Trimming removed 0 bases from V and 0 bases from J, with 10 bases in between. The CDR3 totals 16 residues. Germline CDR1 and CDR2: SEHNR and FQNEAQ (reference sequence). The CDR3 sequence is CASSLAPSGSTDTQYF. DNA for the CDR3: TGTGCCAGCAGCTTAGCGCCGAGCGGAAGCACAGATACGCAGTATTTT.

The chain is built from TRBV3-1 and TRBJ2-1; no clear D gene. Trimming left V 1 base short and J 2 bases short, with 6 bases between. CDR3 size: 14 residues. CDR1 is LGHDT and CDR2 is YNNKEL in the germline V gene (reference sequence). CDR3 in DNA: TGTGCCAGCAGCCAAGGAGTTGCCTACAATGAGCAGTTCTTC. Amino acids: CASSQGVAYNEQFF.

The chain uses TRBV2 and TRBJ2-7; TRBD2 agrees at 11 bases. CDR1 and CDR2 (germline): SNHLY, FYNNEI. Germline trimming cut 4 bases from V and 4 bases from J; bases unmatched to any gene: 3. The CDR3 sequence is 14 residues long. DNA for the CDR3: TGTGCCAGCAGTGGAACTAGCGGGAGTTACGAGCAGTACTTC. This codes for CASSGTSGSYEQYF.

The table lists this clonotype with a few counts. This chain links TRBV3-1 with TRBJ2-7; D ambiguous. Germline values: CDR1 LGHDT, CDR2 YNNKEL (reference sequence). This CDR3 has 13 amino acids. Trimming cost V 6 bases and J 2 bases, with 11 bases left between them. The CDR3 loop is CASRSSATYEQYF. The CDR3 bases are TGTGCCAGCAGGTCCTCAGCCACCTACGAGCAGTACTTC.

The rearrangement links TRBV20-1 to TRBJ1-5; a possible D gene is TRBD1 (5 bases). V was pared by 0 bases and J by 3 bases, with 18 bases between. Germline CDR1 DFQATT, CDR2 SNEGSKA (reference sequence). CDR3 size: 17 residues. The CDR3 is CSARDRGDGDLNQPQHF. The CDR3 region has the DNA TGCAGTGCTAGAGATCGTGGGGACGGCGATCTCAATCAGCCCCAGCATTTT.

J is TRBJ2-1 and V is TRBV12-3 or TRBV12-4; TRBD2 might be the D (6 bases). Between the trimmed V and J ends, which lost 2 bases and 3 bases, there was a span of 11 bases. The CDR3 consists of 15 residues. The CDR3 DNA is TGTGCCAGCAGTTTAATCGGGGGACTCTACAATGAGCAGTTCTTC. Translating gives CASSLIGGLYNEQFF.

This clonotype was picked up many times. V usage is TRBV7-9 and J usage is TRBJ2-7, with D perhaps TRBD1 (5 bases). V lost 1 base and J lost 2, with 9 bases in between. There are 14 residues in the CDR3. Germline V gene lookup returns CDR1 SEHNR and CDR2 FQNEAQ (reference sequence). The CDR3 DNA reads TGTGCCAGCAGCTTAGGTGGGGCGACCTACGAGCAGTACTTC. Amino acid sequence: CASSLGGATYEQYF.

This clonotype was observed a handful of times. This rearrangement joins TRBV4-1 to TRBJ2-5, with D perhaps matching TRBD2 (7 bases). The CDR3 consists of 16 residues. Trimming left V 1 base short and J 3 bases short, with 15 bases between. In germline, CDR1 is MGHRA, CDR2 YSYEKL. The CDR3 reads CASSQVGGLNEETQYF. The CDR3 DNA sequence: TGCGCCAGCAGCCAAGTCGGGGGGCTCAACGAAGAGACCCAGTACTTC.

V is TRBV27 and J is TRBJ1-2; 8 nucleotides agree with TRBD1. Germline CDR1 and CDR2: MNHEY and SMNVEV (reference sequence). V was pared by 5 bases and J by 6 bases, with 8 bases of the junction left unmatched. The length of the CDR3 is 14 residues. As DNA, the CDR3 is TGTGCCAGCAGTCTAGCCGGACAGGGAAATGGCTACACCTTC. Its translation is CASSLAGQGNGYTF.